This T cell receptor (beta chain) was sequenced for a study of shared clonotypes between healthy human individuals. Study-wide points: The study's rarefaction showed incomplete sorted-subset sequencing despite large depth.

The CDR3 runs 15 residues. Germline loops: CDR1 SEHNR, CDR2 FQNEAQ (reference sequence). V trimming: 4 bases; J trimming: 4 bases; junction bases outside the gene matches: 9. Sequenced by immunoSEQ multiplex PCR; TCRdb stores in-frame clones only, minus some. Seen here are some 1,600,000 clones, 95% to 99% observed once, and the top ten hold around 0.47%. In the case of this clone: The antigen is undetermined.

Sequencing was carried out using naive CD4+ T cells sorted from blood. As for subset: CD45RA+ positively selected. The chain uses TRBV7-9 and TRBJ2-7; 8 bases line up with TRBD1. The receptor's source is a man aged 25 to 40 in good health. The CDR3 loop is CASSSRDRGLYEQYF. CDR3 bases: TGTGCCAGCAGCTCCCGCGACAGGGGTCTTTACGAGCAGTACTTC.